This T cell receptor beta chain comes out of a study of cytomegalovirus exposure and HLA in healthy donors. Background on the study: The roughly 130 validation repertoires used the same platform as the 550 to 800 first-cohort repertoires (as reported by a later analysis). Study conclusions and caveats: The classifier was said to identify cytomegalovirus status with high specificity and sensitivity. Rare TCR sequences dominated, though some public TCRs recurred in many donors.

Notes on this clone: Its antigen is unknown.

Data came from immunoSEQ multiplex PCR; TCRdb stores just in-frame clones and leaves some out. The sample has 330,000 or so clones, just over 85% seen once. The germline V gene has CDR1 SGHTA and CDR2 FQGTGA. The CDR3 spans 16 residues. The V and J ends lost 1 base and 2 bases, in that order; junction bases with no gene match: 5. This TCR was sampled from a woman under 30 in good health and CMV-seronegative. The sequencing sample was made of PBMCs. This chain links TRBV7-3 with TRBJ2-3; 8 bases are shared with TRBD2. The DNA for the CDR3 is TGTGCCAGCAGCTTAAGGGCGGGAGGAGACACAGATACGCAGTATTTT. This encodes CASSLRAGGDTDTQYF.